The clone carrying this T cell receptor beta chain appeared a single time. Naive CD8 cells were CD45RO-negative, positively selected for CCR7, excluding terminally differentiated effector memory CD45RA+ cells. Only Caucasian adults living in Nashville, Tennessee served as donors. The test was conducted at deep level. Only in-frame clones appear in the TCRdb table, and some are missing; sequencing was by immunoSEQ multiplex PCR. The sample contains 1.5 million to 2.5 million clones, about 95% of which appear only once. The data originate from a study of shared clonotypes between healthy human individuals. Study details: Donor composition was a couple of women and a few men, aged 18 to 49.

Sample: naive CD8+ T cells sorted from blood. This clonotype originated in a young man in good health.

This chain's CDR3 is CSVRGLSKYNEQFF. The CDR3 DNA reads TGCAGCGTTAGGGGCCTTTCAAAATACAATGAGCAGTTCTTC. The chain links TRBV29-1 to TRBJ2-1; tentatively, D is TRBD1 (5 bases). The CDR3 consists of 14 residues. Trimming removed 5 bases at V and 4 bases at J, with 15 bases between. Germline CDR1 reads SQVTM; CDR2 reads ANQGSEA.